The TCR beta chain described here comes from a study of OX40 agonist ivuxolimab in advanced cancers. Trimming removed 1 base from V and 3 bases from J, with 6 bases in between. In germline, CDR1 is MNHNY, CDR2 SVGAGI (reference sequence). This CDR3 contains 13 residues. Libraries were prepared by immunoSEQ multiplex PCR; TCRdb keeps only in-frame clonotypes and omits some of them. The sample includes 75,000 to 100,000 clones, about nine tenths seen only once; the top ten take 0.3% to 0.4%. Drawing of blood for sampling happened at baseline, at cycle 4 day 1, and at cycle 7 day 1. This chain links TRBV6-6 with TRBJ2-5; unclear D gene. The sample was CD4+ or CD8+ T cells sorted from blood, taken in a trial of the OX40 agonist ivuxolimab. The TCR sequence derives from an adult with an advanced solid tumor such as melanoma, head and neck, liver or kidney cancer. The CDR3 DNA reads TGTGCCAGCAGTTACTATGGGGAAGAGACCCAGTACTTC. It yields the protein CASSYYGEETQYF.